The 16 T cell receptor beta chains listed next were all sequenced from one sample in a study of T cell responses to AZD1222 COVID-19 vaccine. Some clones are missing from TCRdb's copy, which holds only in-frame ones; the method was immunoSEQ multiplex PCR. The sample contains 200,000 or so clones, approximately 94% of which appear only once. The source material was peripheral blood, sampled on day 0 of AZD1222 vaccination. The receptor set was obtained from an adult in good health.

This clone has only one observation. This chain connects TRBV19 to TRBJ2-1; D is possibly TRBD2 (6 bases). The CDR3 is made up of 16 amino acids. V gave up 8 bases and J gave up 7 bases, with 24 bases separating them. The germline V gene encodes CDR1 LNHDA and CDR2 SQIVND (reference sequence). The CDR3 is CASGSRREMWVNEQFF. The CDR3 nucleotides are TGTGCCAGTGGGTCAAGACGGGAGATGTGGGTGAATGAGCAGTTCTTC. The variable domain in full, with the rest retrieved from reference TRBV19 and TRBJ2-1, is DGGITQSPKYLFRKEGQNVTLSCEQNLNHDAMYWYRQDPGQGLRLIYYSQIVNDFQKGDIAEGYSVSREKKESFPLTVTSAQKNPTAFYLCASGSRREMWVNEQFFGPGTRLTVL.

This clone has just one count. The chain employs TRBV19 and TRBJ1-1; D remains unclear. V dropped 5 bases and J dropped 7 bases, with 5 bases sitting between them. From germline, CDR1 is LNHDA and CDR2 SQIVND (reference sequence). The CDR3 consists of 10 residues. This CDR3 reads CASSDVEAFF. CDR3 DNA sequence: TGTGCCAGTAGTGATGTTGAAGCTTTCTTT.

This clone was seen once. The junction and the germline gene differ at one end; a read error may be behind it. The chain has TRBV2 and TRBJ1-5, with a possible D match to TRBD1 (6 bases). In germline, CDR1 is SNHLY, CDR2 FYNNEI. This CDR3 has 12 residues. The CDR3 sequence: CAGRQANQPQHF. DNA of the CDR3: TGTGCCGGCAGACAGGCCAATCAGCCCCAGCATTTT.

The CDR3 bases are TGCGCCAGCAGCCCAACCGGGGGTAACACCGGGGAGCTGTTTTTT. Amino acids: CASSPTGGNTGELFF. The chain links TRBV5-1 to TRBJ2-2; tentative D call: TRBD2 (6 bases). The V gene's germline CDR1 is SGHRS and CDR2 YFSETQ. V was trimmed by 4 bases and J by 2 bases, leaving 12 bases between them. This CDR3 is 15 amino acids long.

The chain couples TRBV6-5 to TRBJ2-3; D possibly corresponds to TRBD2 (6 bases). Deletions cut 2 bases from V and 2 bases from J, with 8 bases between. The CDR3 sequence is 14 residues long. In germline, CDR1 is MNHEY, CDR2 SVGAGI. The CDR3 region has the DNA TGTGCCAGCAGTTACCGGAGGGACACAGATACGCAGTATTTT. It yields the protein CASSYRRDTDTQYF.

J is TRBJ1-1 and V is TRBV10-3, with 8 bases that match TRBD1. Germline CDR1 reads ENHRY; CDR2 reads SYGVKD. The V gene end was trimmed by 7 bases and the J gene end by 1 base; junction bases not matched to a gene: 5. The length of the CDR3 is 14 residues. The CDR3 bases are TGTGCCATCACGTCAGGGGGCTCGAACACTGAAGCTTTCTTT. Encoded protein: CAITSGGSNTEAFF.

The chain recombines TRBV6-5 with TRBJ1-5; D call uncertain. CDR3 length: 13 amino acids. Germline values: CDR1 MNHEY, CDR2 SVGAGI. V lost 6 bases to trimming and J lost 0 bases, with 6 bases between them. The CDR3 sequence: CASRGDSNQPQHF. The CDR3 bases are TGTGCCAGCAGGGGTGATAGCAATCAGCCCCAGCATTTT.

This clone was seen only a few times. This rearrangement joins TRBV12-3 or TRBV12-4 to TRBJ2-3; no clear D gene. The CDR3 contains 11 residues. The V gene lost 3 bases and the J gene lost 5 bases, with 3 bases spanning the gap. CDR3 sequence (DNA): TGTGCCAGCAGTTTGCAAGATACGCAGTATTTT. It codes for CASSLQDTQYF.

This rearrangement joins TRBV5-4 to TRBJ2-4, with D uncertain. V lost 4 bases to trimming and J lost 1 base, with 9 bases between them. Germline values: CDR1 SGHNT, CDR2 YYREEE (reference sequence). The CDR3 is 14 residues long. CDR3 amino acids: CASSPPWAKNIQYF. DNA of the CDR3: TGTGCCAGCAGCCCCCCCTGGGCCAAAAACATTCAGTACTTC.

J is TRBJ1-5 and V is TRBV6-1, with D unresolved. The V and J ends lost 0 bases and 9 bases respectively, with 9 bases between them. The V gene's germline CDR1 is MNHNS and CDR2 SASEGT. The CDR3 spans 13 residues. The CDR3 loop is CASSEAIRRPQHF. CDR3 in DNA: TGTGCCAGCAGTGAAGCGATACGGAGGCCCCAGCATTTT.

V is TRBV10-3 and J is TRBJ2-5; 7 bases align to TRBD1. Unmatched junction bases numbered 0, after V lost 1 base and J lost 4 bases. CDR3 length: 13 amino acids. The germline gives CDR1 ENHRY, CDR2 SYGVKD. Written as DNA, the CDR3 is TGTGCCATCAGTGAGTACAGGGGAGAGACCCAGTACTTC. Translation gives CAISEYRGETQYF.

The chain couples TRBV2 to TRBJ1-5; D gene unclear. The CDR3 extends over 14 amino acids. V shed 6 bases and J shed 2 bases, with 11 bases lying between them. Germline assignment: CDR1 SNHLY and CDR2 FYNNEI. The CDR3 bases are TGTGCCAGCAGCGCAGACACCCGCAATCAGCCCCAGCATTTT. This encodes CASSADTRNQPQHF.

In this sample, this clone turned up once. The chain has TRBV14 and TRBJ2-5, with TRBD2 as a possible D gene (5 bases). Germline lookup yields CDR1 SGHDN and CDR2 FVKESK. V was cut by 1 base and J by 2 bases, with 11 bases left in between. The CDR3 contains 15 residues. CDR3: CASSQVRGIQETQYF. The CDR3 DNA sequence: TGTGCCAGCAGCCAAGTACGAGGGATTCAAGAGACCCAGTACTTC.

The rearrangement links TRBV18 to TRBJ2-3; TRBD1 matches 7 bases. Germline CDR1 and CDR2: KGHSH and LQKENI. After removal of 3 bases from V and 3 bases from J, the junction contained 3 bases not matched to a gene. This CDR3 spans 14 amino acids. Here the CDR3 reads CASSPGQITDTQYF. CDR3 coding DNA: TGTGCCAGCTCACCGGGACAGATTACAGATACGCAGTATTTT.

CDR3 residues: CSASLAVSSYNEQFF. For the CDR3, the DNA is TGCAGTGCTAGTCTCGCGGTGAGCTCCTACAATGAGCAGTTCTTC. This rearrangement joins TRBV20-1 to TRBJ2-1; D unresolved. Germline loops: CDR1 DFQATT, CDR2 SNEGSKA (reference sequence). The CDR3 runs 15 residues. The germline V and J ends were trimmed by 3 bases and 0 bases, with 12 bases remaining between them.

J is TRBJ1-1 and V is TRBV28; maybe TRBD1 (5 bases). Trimming cost V 6 bases and J 0 bases, with 11 bases left between them. The germline V gene encodes CDR1 MDHEN and CDR2 SYDVKM. This CDR3 has 14 residues. DNA for the CDR3: TGTGCCAGCAGCCCCGGGGGGGTGAACACTGAAGCTTTCTTT. Translated, it gives CASSPGGVNTEAFF.